The clone carrying this T cell receptor beta chain was seen a single time. Antigen specificity is unknown. A junction boundary mismatches the germline segment, possibly from a read error. The data were obtained in a study of breast tumors, draining lymph nodes, adjacent tissues. TCRdb re-derived calls from the multiplex PCR reads in MiXCR, one entry per CDR3 protein. The sample contains approximately 230,000 distinct CDR3 sequences, under 40% of which appear only once. Study outcomes and limitations: Tumors had less TCR diversity than lymph nodes, more than nontumor tissue. Data only fit, rather than demonstrated, lymph node origin of most tumor T cells. Luminal-like breast cancer showed significantly greater tumor-nontumor repertoire similarity than basal-like breast cancer did. Most tumor T cells seemingly derive from lymph node, then expand in tumor.

Axillary draining lymph nodes of breast cancer patients supplied the node samples. Sequenced input: axillary lymph node tissue. The sequence derives from a female donor with breast cancer. Some clones in this sample may be carry-over from other donors' samples.

CDR3 nucleotides: TGTGCTAGCAGCAAGGGACAGGGGGGCACCGGGGAGCTGTTTTTT. Its translation: CASSKGQGGTGELFF. J is TRBJ2-2 and V is TRBV7-7, with 11 bases lining up with TRBD1. Germline V lookup: CDR1 SSHAT, CDR2 FNYEAQ (reference sequence). This CDR3 is built from 15 residues.